This T cell receptor beta chain was documented in a study of blood T cell repertoires in COVID-19. On the study more broadly: T cells, B-cell-depleted T cells, or PBMCs supplied cDNA or gDNA.

The authors' processing: Amplification from reference gene primers served as the basis for estimated nucleated cell counts. TCRdb's table, derived via immunoSEQ multiplex PCR, lists solely in-frame clones and lacks some. That table gives V, J and clone size, and the DNA gave D and trimming. The table lists 73,000 or so clones, 80% to 85% of them singletons, with about 4.4% in the top ten. The TCR sequence derives from a woman aged 60-70 years with acute or convalescent COVID-19. Specimen: peripheral blood.

CDR3 coding DNA: TGTGCCACCAGTGATTCGGGGGTGGGCTCCTACAATGAGCAGTTCTTC. As protein: CATSDSGVGSYNEQFF. The chain joins TRBV24-1 to TRBJ2-1, with D maybe TRBD2 (6 bases). CDR1 and CDR2 from the germline V gene are KGHDR and SFDVKD. V was clipped by 2 bases and J by 0 bases, with 10 bases between them. There are 16 residues in the CDR3.